A single sample is the source of the 25 T cell receptor beta chains below, sequenced in a study of CD8 T cells in ankylosing spondylitis. Findings and limits, study-wide: A motif of under 10 highly homologous TCR beta variants was seen as apparently characteristic of ankylosing spondylitis blood.

The antigens of these receptors remain unknown. Each CDR3 protein gets one entry after TCRdb re-called the 5' RACE reads with MiXCR. The repertoire consists of some 840,000 distinct CDR3 sequences, with about an eighth occurring once and the leading ten covering 0.45% to 0.6%. Sequencing used blood, either unsorted or a sorted T cell fraction (not recorded which). Source of these receptors: a male donor with ankylosing spondylitis.

The rearrangement links TRBV7-2 to TRBJ1-5, with D maybe TRBD1 (6 bases). The CDR3 is 13 amino acids. V lost 5 bases and J lost 5, with 10 bases in between. CDR1 and CDR2 (germline): SGHTA, FQGNSA. CDR3 in DNA: TGTGCCAGCAGCGAACACAGGGATCAGCCCCAGCATTTT. This gives the protein CASSEHRDQPQHF.

This clonotype was seen a handful of times. V usage is TRBV12-3 or TRBV12-4 and J usage is TRBJ2-7; 10 positions agree with TRBD1. The V and J ends lost 3 bases and 2 bases, in that order; junction bases with no gene match: 7. CDR3 size: 16 residues. Here the CDR3 reads CASSFQAGQGAYEQYF. DNA for the CDR3: TGTGCCAGCAGTTTCCAAGCCGGACAGGGGGCCTACGAGCAGTACTTC.

The J gene is TRBJ2-2, the V gene TRBV7-6; D call uncertain. In germline, CDR1 is SGHVS, CDR2 FNYEAQ. CDR3 size: 13 residues. The V and J ends lost 5 bases and 5 bases respectively, with 9 bases between them. The DNA of the CDR3 is TGTGCCAGCAGCACTGGGCGGACCGGGGAGCTGTTTTTT. It yields the protein CASSTGRTGELFF.

This clonotype was picked up a small number of times. The chain is built from TRBV4-3 and TRBJ1-6; no clear D. CDR3 size: 15 residues. Germline values: CDR1 LGHNA, CDR2 YSLEER. V lost 2 bases, J lost 9 bases, and 14 bases lay in between. The CDR3 spells CASSQNTRVSSPLHF. CDR3 coding DNA: TGCGCCAGCAGCCAAAACACGCGGGTGTCTTCACCCCTCCACTTT.

This clonotype was found a few times. The chain employs TRBV4-3 and TRBJ2-1; 12 positions match TRBD2. The CDR3 covers 15 residues. The germline V gene encodes CDR1 LGHNA and CDR2 YSLEER. The ends lost 1 base at V and 9 bases at J; junction bases unmatched: 4. The CDR3 nucleotides read TGCGCCAGCAGCCAAGGCCTAGCGGGAGGGGTTGAGCAGTTCTTC. Translating it yields CASSQGLAGGVEQFF.

The chain couples TRBV7-2 to TRBJ2-5, with unresolved D. The CDR3 is 16 residues long. The germline gives CDR1 SGHTA, CDR2 FQGNSA. V was clipped by 0 bases and J by 4 bases, with 15 bases between them. CDR3 amino acids: CASSLAYHLSAETQYF. The CDR3 nucleotides are TGTGCCAGCAGCTTAGCGTATCACCTGTCAGCAGAGACCCAGTACTTC.

V and J are TRBV28 and TRBJ2-7; 7 nucleotides line up with TRBD1. This CDR3 has 16 amino acids. Germline V gives CDR1 MDHEN, CDR2 SYDVKM. V shed 6 bases and J 1 base; nucleotides not matched to a gene: 12. The CDR3 region has the DNA TGTGCCAGCAGCGACCTATTCGGGACAGTTTCCTACGAGCAGTACTTC. The encoded protein is CASSDLFGTVSYEQYF.

There are a few counts of this clonotype. The rearrangement joins TRBV20-1 to TRBJ2-1; 11 bases fit TRBD2. Trimming at V came to 6 bases and at J to 5 bases, leaving 12 bases not matched to a gene. The CDR3 loop spans 16 amino acids. Germline V gives CDR1 DFQATT, CDR2 SNEGSKA (reference sequence). Written as DNA, the CDR3 is TGCAGTGCAAATAACATACTAGCGGGAGAAGACAATGAGCAGTTCTTC. Translated, it gives CSANNILAGEDNEQFF.

Concerning this clonotype itself: Sequence at one end of the junction differs from germline and may be a read error. This chain links TRBV20-1 with TRBJ2-7; D remains unclear. Germline values: CDR1 DFQATT, CDR2 SNEGSKA (reference sequence). This CDR3 region has 12 residues. CDR3 DNA: TGCAGTGGCTCGCCCTCCTCCTACAAGCAGTACTTC. This translates into CSGSPSSYKQYF.

This clonotype was counted ten times or more. The genes are TRBV12-3 or TRBV12-4 and TRBJ2-5; D ambiguous. Deletions cut 1 base from V and 5 bases from J, with 5 bases between. The CDR3 runs 12 residues. The CDR3 region has the DNA TGTGCCAGCAGTTTAGGGGATGAGACCCAGTACTTC. Its protein is CASSLGDETQYF.

This clonotype was seen ten or more times. The chain links TRBV18 to TRBJ1-2; D unclear. CDR3 size: 13 residues. V lost 3 bases to trimming and J lost 0 bases, with 5 bases between them. Per germline, CDR1 KGHSH and CDR2 LQKENI. In nucleotides, the CDR3 is TGTGCCAGCTCACCTGGGTCTAACTATGGCTACACCTTC. Its protein is CASSPGSNYGYTF. Combining the CDR3 with reference TRBV18 and TRBJ1-2 gives the whole variable domain NAGVMQNPRHLVRRRGQEARLRCSPMKGHSHVYWYRQLPEEGLKFMVYLQKENIIDESGMPKERFSAEFPKEGPSILRIQQVVRGDSAAYFCASSPGSNYGYTFGSGTRLTVV.

This chain joins TRBV20-1 and TRBJ2-1; the D gene is possibly TRBD2 (6 bases). This CDR3 has 15 residues. V was cut by 3 bases and J by 5 bases, with 17 bases left in between. CDR1 DFQATT and CDR2 SNEGSKA come from the germline V gene (reference sequence). In DNA form, the CDR3 reads TGCAGTGCTAGTTCGGGGGTTGCCTTCGACAATGAGCAGTTCTTC. It is translated as CSASSGVAFDNEQFF.

This chain connects TRBV4-1 to TRBJ2-1; D call uncertain. V was cut by 3 bases and J by 7 bases, with 7 bases left in between. CDR1 and CDR2 from the germline V gene are MGHRA and YSYEKL. This CDR3 comprises 12 residues. The CDR3 protein is CASSHDSNEQFF. The CDR3 DNA sequence: TGCGCCAGCAGCCACGACTCTAATGAGCAGTTCTTC.

The rearrangement joins TRBV9 to TRBJ2-7; weak D call: TRBD2 (6 bases). Germline V CDR1 and CDR2: SGDLS, YYNGEE. There are 17 residues in the CDR3. The V end was cut by 3 bases, the J end by 2 bases, with 21 bases between. The CDR3 DNA is TGTGCCAGCAGCGGAGGGTGGCCGGGACTTCCGCCCTACGAGCAGTACTTC. It yields the protein CASSGGWPGLPPYEQYF.

The rearrangement links TRBV5-1 to TRBJ1-2, with TRBD1 matching over 7 bases. CDR3 length equals 15 residues. In germline, CDR1 is SGHRS, CDR2 YFSETQ. After removal of 4 bases from V and 4 bases from J, the junction contained 10 bases not matched to a gene. Here the CDR3 DNA reads TGCGCCAGCAGCCATTTTTTAGGACAGGCCTATGGCTACACCTTC. It codes for CASSHFLGQAYGYTF. Looking up the rest from reference TRBV5-1 and TRBJ1-2 gives the full variable domain: KAGVTQTPRYLIKTRGQQVTLSCSPISGHRSVSWYQQTPGQGLQFLFEYFSETQRNKGNFPGRFSGRQFSNSRSEMNVSTLELGDSALYLCASSHFLGQAYGYTFGSGTRLTVV.

This rearrangement joins TRBV27 to TRBJ1-5, with a weak D call TRBD1 (5 bases). This CDR3 comprises 13 residues. The germline V gene has CDR1 MNHEY and CDR2 SMNVEV (reference sequence). The V end was cut by 3 bases, the J end by 5 bases, with 8 bases between. The CDR3 sequence: CASSFGGYQPQHF. CDR3 nucleotide sequence: TGTGCCAGCAGTTTTGGGGGTTATCAGCCCCAGCATTTT.

This clonotype was seen at least ten times. This chain joins TRBV12-3 or TRBV12-4 and TRBJ1-2, with 9 bases that match TRBD1. J lost 2 bases, V lost 5 bases, and 6 bases had no gene match. The CDR3 consists of 15 residues. The CDR3: CASSPRGQGNYGYTF. DNA for the CDR3: TGTGCCAGCAGTCCCCGTGGACAGGGGAACTATGGCTACACCTTC.

This sequence joins TRBV9 and TRBJ2-2, with a possible D match to TRBD1 (5 bases). V lost 7 bases, J lost 2 bases, and 15 bases lay in between. Germline lookup yields CDR1 SGDLS and CDR2 YYNGEE. The CDR3 totals 15 residues. Here the CDR3 DNA reads TGTGCCAGCGGTAGACAGATAATCAACACCGGGGAGCTGTTTTTT. Encoded protein: CASGRQIINTGELFF.

This clonotype was observed a few times. V and J are TRBV4-3 and TRBJ2-5, with 9 bases aligning to TRBD2. V lost 2 bases and J lost 2; bases outside the gene matches: 6. This CDR3 comprises 16 residues. The germline V gene encodes CDR1 LGHNA and CDR2 YSLEER. Written as DNA, the CDR3 is TGCGCCAGCAGCCAAAACCCCGCGGGAGGGCAAGAGACCCAGTACTTC. Translating it yields CASSQNPAGGQETQYF.

The chain carries TRBV7-2 and TRBJ2-3; TRBD2 matches 8 bases. Germline V lookup: CDR1 SGHTA, CDR2 FQGNSA. The CDR3 consists of 14 residues. V was pared by 5 bases and J by 4 bases, with 5 bases of the junction left unmatched. CDR3 coding DNA: TGTGCCAGCAGCCGGGGGGGGTCTTCAGATACGCAGTATTTT. This encodes CASSRGGSSDTQYF.

The sample holds one count of this clonotype. The chain couples TRBV5-6 to TRBJ2-5, with a tentative D call TRBD2 (5 bases). CDR1 SGHDT and CDR2 YYEEEE come from the germline V gene. The CDR3 is 16 amino acids. V was pared by 0 bases and J by 3 bases, with 15 bases between. CDR3 DNA sequence: TGTGCCAGCAGCTTGGATGGACTCCCCAGAGAAGAGACCCAGTACTTC. This translates into CASSLDGLPREETQYF. The variable domain in full, completed from reference TRBV5-6 and TRBJ2-5, reads DAGVTQSPTHLIKTRGQQVTLRCSPKSGHDTVSWYQQALGQGPQFIFQYYEEEERQRGNFPDRFSGHQFPNYSSELNVNALLLGDSALYLCASSLDGLPREETQYFGPGTRLLVL.

The J gene is TRBJ2-2, the V gene TRBV28; D could derive from TRBD1 or TRBD2 (6 bases each). With 6 bases removed from V and 7 bases from J, the gap between germline ends came to 24 bases. The CDR3 is made up of 17 amino acids. The V gene's germline CDR1 is MDHEN and CDR2 SYDVKM. The CDR3 reads CASSNPGGVGVDGELFF. The CDR3 DNA sequence: TGTGCCAGCAGCAACCCCGGGGGCGTCGGGGTTGACGGGGAGCTGTTTTTT. Full variable domain (remainder filled in from reference TRBV28 and TRBJ2-2): DVKVTQSSRYLVKRTGEKVFLECVQDMDHENMFWYRQDPGLGLRLIYFSYDVKMKEKGDIPEGYSVSREKKERFSLILESASTNQTSMYLCASSNPGGVGVDGELFFGEGSRLTVL.

This sequence joins TRBV30 and TRBJ2-1; 9 positions agree with TRBD2. Germline V gene sequence: CDR1 GTSNPN, CDR2 SVGIG (reference sequence). The trim removed 3 bases at V and 4 bases at J, leaving 4 bases unmatched. CDR3 length: 14 amino acids. CDR3 protein: CAWRLAGMYNEQFF. Written as DNA, the CDR3 is TGTGCCTGGAGGCTAGCGGGGATGTACAATGAGCAGTTCTTC.

This clonotype was observed a handful of times. This chain connects TRBV4-2 to TRBJ1-2; D not certain. CDR3 length: 13 residues. Per germline, CDR1 LGHNA and CDR2 YNFKEQ. The V end was cut by 0 bases, the J end by 10 bases, with 12 bases between. CDR3 in amino acids: CASSQDYKANYTF. The CDR3 DNA sequence: TGTGCCAGCAGCCAAGATTATAAGGCGAACTACACCTTC.

Regarding this clonotype: A read error is possible here, since a much larger clone lies one base away. This chain uses TRBV7-2 with TRBJ1-2; 8 bases align to TRBD1. CDR1 is SGHTA, CDR2 FQGNSA, per germline. V gave up 3 bases and J gave up 8 bases; unmatched junction bases: 11. The CDR3 totals 15 residues. CDR3: CASSFGGTGYWGYTF. CDR3 nucleotide sequence: TGTGCCAGCAGCTTTGGAGGGACAGGCTATTGGGGCTACACCTTC. Together with reference TRBV7-2 and TRBJ1-2, the CDR3 gives the full variable domain: GAGVSQSPSNKVTEKGKDVELRCDPISGHTALYWYRQSLGQGLEFLIYFQGNSAPDKSGLPSDRFSAERTGGSVSTLTIQRTQQEDSAVYLCASSFGGTGYWGYTFGSGTRLTVV.